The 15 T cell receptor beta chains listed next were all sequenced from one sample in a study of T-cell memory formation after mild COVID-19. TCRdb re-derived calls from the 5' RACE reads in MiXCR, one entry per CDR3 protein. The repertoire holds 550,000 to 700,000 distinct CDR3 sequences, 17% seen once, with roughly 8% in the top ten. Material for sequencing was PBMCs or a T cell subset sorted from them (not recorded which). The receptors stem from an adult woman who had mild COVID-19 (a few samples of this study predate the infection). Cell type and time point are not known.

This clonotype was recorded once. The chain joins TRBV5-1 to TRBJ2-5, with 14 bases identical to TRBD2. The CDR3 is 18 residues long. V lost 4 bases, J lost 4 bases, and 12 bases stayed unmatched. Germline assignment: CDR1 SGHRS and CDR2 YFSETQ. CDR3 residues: CASSKLGLAGEGGETQYF. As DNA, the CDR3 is TGCGCCAGCAGCAAGTTGGGACTAGCGGGAGAAGGAGGAGAGACCCAGTACTTC.

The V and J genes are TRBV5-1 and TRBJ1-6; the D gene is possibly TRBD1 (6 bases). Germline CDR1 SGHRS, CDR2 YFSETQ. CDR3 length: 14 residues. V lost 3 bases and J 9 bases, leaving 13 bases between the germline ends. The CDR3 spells CASSSGQSASPLHF. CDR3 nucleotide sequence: TGCGCCAGCAGCTCAGGACAGTCGGCTTCACCCCTCCACTTT.

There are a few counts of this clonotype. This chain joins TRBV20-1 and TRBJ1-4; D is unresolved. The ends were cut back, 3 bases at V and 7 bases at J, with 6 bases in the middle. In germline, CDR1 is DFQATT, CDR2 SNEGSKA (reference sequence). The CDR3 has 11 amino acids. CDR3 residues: CSARVGEKLFF. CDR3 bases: TGCAGTGCTAGGGTCGGTGAAAAACTGTTTTTT.

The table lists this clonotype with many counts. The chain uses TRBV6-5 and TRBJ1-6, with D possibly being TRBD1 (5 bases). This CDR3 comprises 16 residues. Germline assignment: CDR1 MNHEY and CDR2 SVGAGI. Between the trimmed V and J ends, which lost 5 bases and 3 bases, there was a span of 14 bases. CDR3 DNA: TGTGCCAGCAGTCCCCTCGGGGGTTTCTATAATTCACCCCTCCACTTT. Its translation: CASSPLGGFYNSPLHF.

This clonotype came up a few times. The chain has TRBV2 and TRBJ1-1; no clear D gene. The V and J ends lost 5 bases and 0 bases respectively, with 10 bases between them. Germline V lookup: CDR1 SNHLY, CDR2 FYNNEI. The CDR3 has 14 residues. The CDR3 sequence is CASSITTMNTEAFF. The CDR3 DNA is TGTGCCAGCAGTATCACAACCATGAACACTGAAGCTTTCTTT.

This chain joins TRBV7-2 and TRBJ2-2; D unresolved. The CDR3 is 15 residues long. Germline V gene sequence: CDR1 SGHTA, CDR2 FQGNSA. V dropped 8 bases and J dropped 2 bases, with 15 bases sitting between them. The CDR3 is CASGTLLSNTGELFF. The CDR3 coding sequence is TGTGCCAGCGGCACACTGCTATCCAACACCGGGGAGCTGTTTTTT.

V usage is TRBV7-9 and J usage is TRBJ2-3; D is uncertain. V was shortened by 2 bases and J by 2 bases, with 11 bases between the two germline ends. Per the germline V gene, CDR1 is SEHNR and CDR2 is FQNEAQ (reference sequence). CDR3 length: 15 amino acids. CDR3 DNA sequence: TGTGCCAGCAGCTTATTGTCCGTTTCCACAGATACGCAGTATTTT. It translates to CASSLLSVSTDTQYF. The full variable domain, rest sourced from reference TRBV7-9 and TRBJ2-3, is DTGVSQNPRHKITKRGQNVTFRCDPISEHNRLYWYRQTLGQGPEFLTYFQNEAQLEKSRLLSDRFSAERPKGSFSTLEIQRTEQGDSAMYLCASSLLSVSTDTQYFGPGTRLTVL.

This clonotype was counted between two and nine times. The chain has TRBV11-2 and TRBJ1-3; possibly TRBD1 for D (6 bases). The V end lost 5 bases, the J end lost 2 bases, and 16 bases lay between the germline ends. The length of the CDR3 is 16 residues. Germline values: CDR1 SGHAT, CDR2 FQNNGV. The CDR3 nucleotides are TGTGCCAGCAGCCCACGGGGACAATCGGCTGGAAACACCATATATTTT. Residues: CASSPRGQSAGNTIYF.

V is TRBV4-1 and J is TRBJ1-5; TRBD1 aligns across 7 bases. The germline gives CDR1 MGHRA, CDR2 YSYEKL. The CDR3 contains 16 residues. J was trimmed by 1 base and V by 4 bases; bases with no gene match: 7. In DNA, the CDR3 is TGCGCCAGCAGCCTTAGACAGGGTTACAGCAATCAGCCCCAGCATTTT. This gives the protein CASSLRQGYSNQPQHF.

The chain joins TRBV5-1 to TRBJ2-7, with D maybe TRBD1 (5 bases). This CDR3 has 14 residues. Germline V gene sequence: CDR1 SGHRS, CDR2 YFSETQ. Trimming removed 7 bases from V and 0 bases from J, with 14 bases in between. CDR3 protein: CASADRYSSYEQYF. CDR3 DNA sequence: TGCGCCAGCGCCGACAGATACTCCTCCTACGAGCAGTACTTC.

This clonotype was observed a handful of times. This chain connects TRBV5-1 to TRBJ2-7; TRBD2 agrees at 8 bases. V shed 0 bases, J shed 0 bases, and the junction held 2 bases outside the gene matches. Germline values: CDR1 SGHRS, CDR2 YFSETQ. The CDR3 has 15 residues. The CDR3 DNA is TGCGCCAGCAGCTTGGGTAGCGGGGACTCCTACGAGCAGTACTTC. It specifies CASSLGSGDSYEQYF.

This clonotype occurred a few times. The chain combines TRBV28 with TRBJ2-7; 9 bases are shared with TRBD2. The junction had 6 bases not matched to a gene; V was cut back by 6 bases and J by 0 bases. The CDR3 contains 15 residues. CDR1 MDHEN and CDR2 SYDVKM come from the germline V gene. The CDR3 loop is CASRTGSGSSYEQYF. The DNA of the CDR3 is TGTGCCAGCAGAACCGGTAGCGGGAGCTCCTACGAGCAGTACTTC.

The chain's CDR3 is CASSPVGLANTEAFF. CDR3 DNA sequence: TGTGCCAGCAGTCCAGTTGGGCTAGCAAACACTGAAGCTTTCTTT. This rearrangement joins TRBV28 to TRBJ1-1; D remains ambiguous. The CDR3 is 15 amino acids. Germline-derived CDR1 and CDR2 are MDHEN and SYDVKM. V was cut by 5 bases and J by 2 bases, with 15 bases left in between.

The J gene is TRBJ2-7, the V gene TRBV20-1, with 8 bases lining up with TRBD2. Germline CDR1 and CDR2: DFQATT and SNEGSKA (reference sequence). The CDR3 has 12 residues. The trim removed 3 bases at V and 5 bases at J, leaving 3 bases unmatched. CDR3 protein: CSASGGANEQYF. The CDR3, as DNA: TGCAGTGCTAGCGGGGGGGCGAACGAGCAGTACTTC.

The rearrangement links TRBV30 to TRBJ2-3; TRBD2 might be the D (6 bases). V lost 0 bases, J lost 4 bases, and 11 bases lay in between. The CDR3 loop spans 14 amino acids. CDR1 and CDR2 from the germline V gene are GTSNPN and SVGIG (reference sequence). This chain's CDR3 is CAWSVGGIADTQYF. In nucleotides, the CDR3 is TGTGCCTGGAGTGTGGGAGGAATCGCAGATACGCAGTATTTT. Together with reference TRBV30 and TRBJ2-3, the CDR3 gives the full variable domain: SQTIHQWPATLVQPVGSPLSLECTVEGTSNPNLYWYRQAAGRGLQLLFYSVGIGQISSEVPQNLSASRPQDRQFILSSKKLLLSDSGFYLCAWSVGGIADTQYFGPGTRLTVL.